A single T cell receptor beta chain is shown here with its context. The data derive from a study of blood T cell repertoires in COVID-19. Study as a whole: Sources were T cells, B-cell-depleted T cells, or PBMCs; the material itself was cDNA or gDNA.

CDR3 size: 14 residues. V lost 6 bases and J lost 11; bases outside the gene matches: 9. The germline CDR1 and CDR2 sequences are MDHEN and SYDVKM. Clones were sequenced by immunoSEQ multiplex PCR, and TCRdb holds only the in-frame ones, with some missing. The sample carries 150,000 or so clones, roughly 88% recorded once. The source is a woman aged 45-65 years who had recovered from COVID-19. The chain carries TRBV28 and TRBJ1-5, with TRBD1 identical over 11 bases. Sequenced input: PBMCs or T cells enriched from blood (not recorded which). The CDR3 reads CASSLGQGAGAQHF. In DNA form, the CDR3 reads TGTGCCAGCAGCCTAGGACAGGGGGCGGGGGCCCAGCATTTT.